The T cell receptor (beta chain) described here comes from a study of radiation and T cells in renal cell carcinoma. Findings of the study overall: In blood, top tumor clones expanded by 2 weeks, shrinking by 4.

The time point is: blood 4 weeks post-SBRT, at nephrectomy. Treatment specified: 15 Gy SBRT to primary tumor, nephrectomy 4 weeks later. Nephrectomy followed 15 Gy stereotactic body radiation by 4 weeks. This clone has a single count. No antigen is known for it. Libraries were prepared by immunoSEQ multiplex PCR; TCRdb keeps only in-frame clonotypes and omits some of them. The sample lists about 170,000 clones; about 88% were seen once. The V end was cut by 9 bases, the J end by 0 bases, with 9 bases between. The CDR3 extends over 13 amino acids. Germline V CDR1 and CDR2: SNHLY, FYNNEI. Source: blood, taken from a patient whose treatment included radiotherapy and nephrectomy. The chain joins TRBV2 to TRBJ1-3; D uncertain. The TCR originated in a woman aged 50 to 60 with renal cell carcinoma. The CDR3 nucleotides read TGTGCCAGAGCGATGAGCTCTGGAAACACCATATATTTT. It encodes CARAMSSGNTIYF.